This entry lists 12 T cell receptor beta chains sequenced from one sample in a study of patients and donors after allogeneic stem cell transplantation. TCRdb re-called the RT-PCR reads through MiXCR, storing one row per CDR3 protein. The table lists 800,000 to 1,000,000 distinct CDR3 sequences, approximately 18% of them singletons. Sequences were obtained from blood, either unsorted or a sorted T cell fraction (not recorded which). These receptors originate from a human donor who was either an allogeneic HSCT recipient or a stem cell or donor lymphocyte infusion donor (not recorded which). It is not recorded whose cells these are; they may come from a transplant donor.

The chain combines TRBV4-1 with TRBJ1-4; a possible D gene is TRBD1 (6 bases). Per germline, CDR1 MGHRA and CDR2 YSYEKL. The CDR3 runs 15 residues. Trimming stripped 4 bases from V and 0 bases from J, with 9 bases between. The DNA for the CDR3 is TGCGCCAGCAGCCTAAGGACAGCAACTAATGAAAAACTGTTTTTT. Amino acid sequence: CASSLRTATNEKLFF.

In this sample, this clonotype turned up a few times. The V gene is TRBV7-2, the J gene TRBJ2-2; D uncertain. The ends were cut back, 1 base at V and 1 base at J, with 4 bases in the middle. The CDR3 contains 14 residues. The germline gives CDR1 SGHTA, CDR2 FQGNSA. The CDR3 nucleotides read TGTGCCAGCAGCTTAGGGGAGAACACCGGGGAGCTGTTTTTT. The encoded protein is CASSLGENTGELFF.

This clonotype was seen more than once but under ten times. The rearrangement joins TRBV6-5 to TRBJ1-1; tentatively, D is TRBD1 (5 bases). Trimming pared 2 bases from V and 7 bases from J, leaving 8 bases between. The germline V gene encodes CDR1 MNHEY and CDR2 SVGAGI. The CDR3 sequence is 12 residues long. CDR3 sequence: CASSYGGVEAFF. In DNA, the CDR3 is TGTGCCAGCAGTTACGGAGGGGTTGAAGCTTTCTTT.

The chain carries TRBV18 and TRBJ1-3; D is ambiguous. The CDR3 contains 16 residues. V was clipped by 0 bases and J by 0 bases, with 9 bases between them. Germline V gene sequence: CDR1 KGHSH, CDR2 LQKENI. CDR3 DNA: TGTGCCAGCTCACCACCTACTTGGGGCTCTGGAAACACCATATATTTT. Amino acids: CASSPPTWGSGNTIYF.

In its sample, this clonotype was seen a few times. The chain combines TRBV12-3 or TRBV12-4 with TRBJ2-5; D is ambiguous. The CDR3 loop spans 13 amino acids. Trimming left V 3 bases short and J 5 bases short, with 10 bases between. The CDR3 sequence: CASSFSFLETQYF. CDR3 DNA: TGTGCCAGCAGTTTTAGTTTCTTGGAGACCCAGTACTTC.

This chain connects TRBV7-2 to TRBJ1-1; 9 bases are a match to TRBD1. J was trimmed by 4 bases and V by 0 bases; bases with no gene match: 9. CDR3 length equals 17 residues. Germline values: CDR1 SGHTA, CDR2 FQGNSA. The CDR3 DNA reads as TGTGCCAGCAGCTTAGCCCCCCCGGACAGGGGTGGCACTGAAGCTTTCTTT. It translates to CASSLAPPDRGGTEAFF.

The gene calls are TRBV5-1 and TRBJ1-5, with D possibly TRBD1 on 5 matching bases. The germline CDR1 and CDR2 sequences are SGHRS and YFSETQ. This CDR3 has 15 residues. V lost 4 bases and J lost 0, with 11 bases in between. The CDR3: CASSRDGVSNQPQHF. CDR3 nucleotide sequence: TGCGCCAGCAGCCGGGACGGAGTTAGCAATCAGCCCCAGCATTTT.

This clonotype has a handful of counts. The chain has TRBV12-3 or TRBV12-4 and TRBJ1-5; D is unresolved. The V end lost 7 bases, the J end lost 2 bases, and 12 bases lay between the germline ends. This CDR3 is 14 amino acids long. This CDR3 reads CASTRRVGNQPQHF. DNA of the CDR3: TGTGCCAGCACCCGGCGGGTGGGCAATCAGCCCCAGCATTTT.

The table lists this clonotype with a few counts. An end of the junction does not agree with germline; a read error may underlie this. V is TRBV5-6 and J is TRBJ1-1; 8 bases agree with TRBD1. Germline CDR1 is SGHDT and CDR2 is YYEEEE. This CDR3 is built from 16 residues. The CDR3 is CASRFQGAGANTEAFF. CDR3 bases: TGTGCCAGCCGCTTTCAGGGGGCAGGGGCGAACACTGAAGCTTTCTTT.

The V call is TRBV27, the J call TRBJ1-2; D unclear. The CDR3 is made up of 13 amino acids. Trimming left V 6 bases short and J 7 bases short, with 15 bases between. Germline assignment: CDR1 MNHEY and CDR2 SMNVEV (reference sequence). The CDR3 reads CASSRGSGGGYTF. CDR3 bases: TGTGCCAGCAGCCGGGGTTCGGGAGGTGGCTACACCTTC.

This clonotype was counted between two and nine times. The CDR3 spells CSARPTDTQYF. The DNA of the CDR3 is TGCAGTGCGAGGCCCACAGATACGCAGTATTTT. The chain recombines TRBV20-1 with TRBJ2-3; D is undetermined. V dropped 6 bases and J dropped 2 bases, with 6 bases sitting between them. CDR1 DFQATT and CDR2 SNEGSKA come from the germline V gene (reference sequence). The CDR3 length is 11 residues.

The V and J genes are TRBV6-1 and TRBJ2-2, with D uncertain. Deletions cut 4 bases from V and 5 bases from J, with 17 bases between. The CDR3 sequence is 16 residues long. Germline V gene data show CDR1 as MNHNS and CDR2 as SASEGT. The CDR3: CASSVVGLRITGELFF. The CDR3, as DNA: TGTGCCAGCAGTGTGGTGGGCCTGCGCATAACCGGGGAGCTGTTTTTT.